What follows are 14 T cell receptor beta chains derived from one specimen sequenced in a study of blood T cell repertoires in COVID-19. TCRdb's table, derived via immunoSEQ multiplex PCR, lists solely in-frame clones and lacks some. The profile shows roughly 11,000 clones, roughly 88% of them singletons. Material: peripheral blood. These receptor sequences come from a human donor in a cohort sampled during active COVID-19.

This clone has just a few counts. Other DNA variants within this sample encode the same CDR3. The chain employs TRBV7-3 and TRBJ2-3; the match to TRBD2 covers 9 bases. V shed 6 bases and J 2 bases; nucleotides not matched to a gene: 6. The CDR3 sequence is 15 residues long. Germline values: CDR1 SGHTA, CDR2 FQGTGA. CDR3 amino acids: CASSLLAGTTDTQYF. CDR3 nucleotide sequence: TGTGCCAGCAGTCTTCTAGCGGGGACCACAGATACGCAGTATTTT.

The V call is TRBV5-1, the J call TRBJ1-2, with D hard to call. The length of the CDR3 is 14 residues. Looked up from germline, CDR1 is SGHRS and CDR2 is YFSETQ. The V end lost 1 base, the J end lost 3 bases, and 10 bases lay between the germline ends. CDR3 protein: CASSLFPGDYGYTF. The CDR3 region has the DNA TGCGCCAGCAGCTTGTTCCCAGGCGACTATGGCTACACCTTC.

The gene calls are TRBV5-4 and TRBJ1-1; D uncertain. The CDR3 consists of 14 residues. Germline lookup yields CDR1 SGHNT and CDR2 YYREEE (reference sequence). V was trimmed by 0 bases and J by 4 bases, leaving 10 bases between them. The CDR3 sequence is CASSLGEGTTEAFF. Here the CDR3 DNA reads TGTGCCAGCAGCTTGGGGGAGGGAACCACTGAAGCTTTCTTT. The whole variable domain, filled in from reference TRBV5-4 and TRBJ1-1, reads ETGVTQSPTHLIKTRGQQVTLRCSSQSGHNTVSWYQQALGQGPQFIFQYYREEENGRGNFPPRFSGLQFPNYSSELNVNALELDDSALYLCASSLGEGTTEAFFGQGTRLTVV.

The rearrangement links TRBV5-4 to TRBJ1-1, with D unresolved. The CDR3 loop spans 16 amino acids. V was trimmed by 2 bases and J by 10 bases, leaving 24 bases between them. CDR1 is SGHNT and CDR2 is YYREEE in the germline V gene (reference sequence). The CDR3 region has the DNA TGTGCCAGCAGCTTCAGTGTGGATGGAGGAGCGAAGGGAGCTTTCTTT. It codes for CASSFSVDGGAKGAFF.

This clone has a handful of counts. In DNA form, the CDR3 reads TGTGCCAGCAGTTACCCAACAGGGGGAAGCACTGAAGCTTTCTTT. Translating it yields CASSYPTGGSTEAFF. The chain employs TRBV6-2 or TRBV6-3 and TRBJ1-1; 8 nucleotides match TRBD1. This CDR3 is 15 amino acids long. Trimming cost V 2 bases and J 4 bases; bases outside gene matches: 6. Germline CDR1 reads MNHEY; CDR2 reads SVGEGT.

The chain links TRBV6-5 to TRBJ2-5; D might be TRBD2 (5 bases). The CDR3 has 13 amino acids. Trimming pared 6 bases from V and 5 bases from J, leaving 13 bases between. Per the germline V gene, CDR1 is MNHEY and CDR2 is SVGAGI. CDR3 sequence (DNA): TGTGCCAGCAGCCAACCGGGGTCGGAGACCCAGTACTTC. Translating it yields CASSQPGSETQYF.

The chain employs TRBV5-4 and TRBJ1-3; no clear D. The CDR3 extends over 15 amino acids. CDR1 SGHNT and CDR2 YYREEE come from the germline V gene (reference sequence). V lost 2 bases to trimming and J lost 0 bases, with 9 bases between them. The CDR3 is CASSLDYSSGNTIYF. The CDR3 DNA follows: TGTGCCAGCAGCTTAGATTACAGCTCTGGAAACACCATATATTTT.

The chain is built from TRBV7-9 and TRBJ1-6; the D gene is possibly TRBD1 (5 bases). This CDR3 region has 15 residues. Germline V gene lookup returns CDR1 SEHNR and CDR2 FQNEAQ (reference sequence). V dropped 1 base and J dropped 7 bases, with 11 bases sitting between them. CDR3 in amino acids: CASSLDGRENSPLHF. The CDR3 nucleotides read TGTGCCAGCAGCTTAGATGGCAGGGAAAATTCACCCCTCCACTTT.

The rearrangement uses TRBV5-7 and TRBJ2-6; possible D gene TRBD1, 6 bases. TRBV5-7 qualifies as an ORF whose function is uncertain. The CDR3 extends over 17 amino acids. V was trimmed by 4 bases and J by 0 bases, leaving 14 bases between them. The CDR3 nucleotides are TGTGCCAGCAGCCATGGACAGCCTAGCTCTGGGGCCAACGTCCTGACTTTC. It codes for CASSHGQPSSGANVLTF.

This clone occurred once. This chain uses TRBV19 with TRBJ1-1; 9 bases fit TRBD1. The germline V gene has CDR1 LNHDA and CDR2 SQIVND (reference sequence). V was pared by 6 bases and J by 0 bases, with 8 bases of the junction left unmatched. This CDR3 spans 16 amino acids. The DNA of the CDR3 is TGTGCCAGTAGGTCGGGACAGGGCATATTGAACACTGAAGCTTTCTTT. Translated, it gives CASRSGQGILNTEAFF.

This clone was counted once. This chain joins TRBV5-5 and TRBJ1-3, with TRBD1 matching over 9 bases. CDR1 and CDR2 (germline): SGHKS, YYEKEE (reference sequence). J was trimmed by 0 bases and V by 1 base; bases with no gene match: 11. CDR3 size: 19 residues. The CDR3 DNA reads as TGTGCCAGCAGCTTGACGGTCGGGACAGGGTGGGACTCTGGAAACACCATATATTTT. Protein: CASSLTVGTGWDSGNTIYF.

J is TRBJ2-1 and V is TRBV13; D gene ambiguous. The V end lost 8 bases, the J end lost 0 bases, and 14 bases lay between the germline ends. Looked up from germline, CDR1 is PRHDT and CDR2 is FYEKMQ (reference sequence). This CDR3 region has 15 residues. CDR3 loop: CASYTGESSYNEQFF. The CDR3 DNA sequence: TGTGCCAGCTATACTGGAGAGAGCTCCTACAATGAGCAGTTCTTC.

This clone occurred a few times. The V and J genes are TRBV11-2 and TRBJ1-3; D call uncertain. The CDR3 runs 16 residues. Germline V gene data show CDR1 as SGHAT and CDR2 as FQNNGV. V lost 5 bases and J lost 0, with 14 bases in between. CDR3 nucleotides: TGTGCCAGCAGCCCAATGCGGGTGAGCTCTGGAAACACCATATATTTT. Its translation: CASSPMRVSSGNTIYF.

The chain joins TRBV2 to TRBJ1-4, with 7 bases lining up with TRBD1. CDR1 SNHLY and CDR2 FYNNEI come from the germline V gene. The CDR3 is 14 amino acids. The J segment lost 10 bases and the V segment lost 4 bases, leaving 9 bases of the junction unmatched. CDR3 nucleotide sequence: TGTGCCAGCAGTGGCGGGCAGGGGGTGGGAAAACTGTTTTTT. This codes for CASSGGQGVGKLFF.